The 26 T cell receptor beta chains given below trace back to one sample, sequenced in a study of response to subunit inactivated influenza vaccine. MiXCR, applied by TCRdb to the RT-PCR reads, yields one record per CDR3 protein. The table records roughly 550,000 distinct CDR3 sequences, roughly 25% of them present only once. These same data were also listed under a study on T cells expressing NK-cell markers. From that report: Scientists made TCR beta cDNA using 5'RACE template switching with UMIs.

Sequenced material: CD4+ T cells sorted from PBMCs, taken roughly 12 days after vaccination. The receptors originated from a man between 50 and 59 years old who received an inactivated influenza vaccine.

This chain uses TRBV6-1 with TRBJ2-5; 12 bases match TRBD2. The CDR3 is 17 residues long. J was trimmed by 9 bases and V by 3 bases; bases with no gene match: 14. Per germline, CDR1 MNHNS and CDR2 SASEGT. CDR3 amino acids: CASSDRSSGRGWASQYF. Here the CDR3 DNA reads TGTGCCAGCAGTGATCGGTCTAGCGGGAGGGGGTGGGCCTCCCAGTACTTC.

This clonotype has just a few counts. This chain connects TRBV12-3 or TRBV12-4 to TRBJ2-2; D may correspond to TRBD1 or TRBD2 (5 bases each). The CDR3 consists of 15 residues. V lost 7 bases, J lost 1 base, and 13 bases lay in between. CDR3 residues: CASKRPGRNTGELFF. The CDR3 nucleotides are TGTGCCAGCAAAAGGCCGGGACGGAACACCGGGGAGCTGTTTTTT.

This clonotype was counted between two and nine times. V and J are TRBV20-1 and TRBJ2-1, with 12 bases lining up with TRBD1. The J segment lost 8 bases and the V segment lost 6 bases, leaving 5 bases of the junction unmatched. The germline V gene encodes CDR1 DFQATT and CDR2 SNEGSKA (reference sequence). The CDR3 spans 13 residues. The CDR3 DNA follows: TGCAGTGCGGGGGACAGGGGGCGTGATGAGCAGTTCTTC. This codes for CSAGDRGRDEQFF.

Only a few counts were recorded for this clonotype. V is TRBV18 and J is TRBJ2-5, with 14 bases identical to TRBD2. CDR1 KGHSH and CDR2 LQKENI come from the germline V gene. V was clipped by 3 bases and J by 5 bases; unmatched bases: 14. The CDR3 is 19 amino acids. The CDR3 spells CASSPSESGTSGSMETQYF. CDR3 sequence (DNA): TGTGCCAGCTCACCTTCGGAGTCCGGGACTAGCGGGAGTATGGAGACCCAGTACTTC.

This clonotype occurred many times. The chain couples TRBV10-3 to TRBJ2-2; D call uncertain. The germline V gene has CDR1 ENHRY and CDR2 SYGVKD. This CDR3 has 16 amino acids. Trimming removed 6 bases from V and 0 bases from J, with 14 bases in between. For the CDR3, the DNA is TGTGCCATCAGCCGTTTTGGGGATACGAACACCGGGGAGCTGTTTTTT. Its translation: CAISRFGDTNTGELFF.

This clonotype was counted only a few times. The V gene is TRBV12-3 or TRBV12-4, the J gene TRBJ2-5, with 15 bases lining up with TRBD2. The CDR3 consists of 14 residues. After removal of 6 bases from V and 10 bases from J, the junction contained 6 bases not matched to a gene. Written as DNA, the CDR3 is TGTGCCAGCAGCGGACTAGCGGGGGGGCCTGACCAGTACTTC. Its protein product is CASSGLAGGPDQYF.

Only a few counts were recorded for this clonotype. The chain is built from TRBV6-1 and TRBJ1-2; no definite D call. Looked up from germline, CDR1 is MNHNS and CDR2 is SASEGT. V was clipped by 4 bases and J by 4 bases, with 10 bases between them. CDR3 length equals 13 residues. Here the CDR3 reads CASSAGQVYGYTF. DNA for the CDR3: TGTGCCAGCAGTGCTGGGCAGGTCTATGGCTACACCTTC.

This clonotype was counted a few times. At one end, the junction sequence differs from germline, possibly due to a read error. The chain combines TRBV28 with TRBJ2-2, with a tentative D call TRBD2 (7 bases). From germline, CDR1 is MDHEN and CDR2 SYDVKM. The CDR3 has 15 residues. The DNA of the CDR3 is TGTGCCAGCAATTTACGGGGGGCCTACACCGGGGAGCTGTTTTTT. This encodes CASNLRGAYTGELFF.

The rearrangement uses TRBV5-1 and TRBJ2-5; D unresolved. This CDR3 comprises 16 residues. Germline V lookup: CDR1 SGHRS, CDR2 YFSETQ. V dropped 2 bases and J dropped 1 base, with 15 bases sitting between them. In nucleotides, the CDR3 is TGCGCCAGCAGCTTTGCTGCTGGGGTCGCCCAAGAGACCCAGTACTTC. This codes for CASSFAAGVAQETQYF.

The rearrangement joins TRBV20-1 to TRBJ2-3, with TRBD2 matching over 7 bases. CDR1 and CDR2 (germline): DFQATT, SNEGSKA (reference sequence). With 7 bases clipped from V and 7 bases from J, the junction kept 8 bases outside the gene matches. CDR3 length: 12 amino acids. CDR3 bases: TGCAGTGGTGAAGCGGGATTTCATACGCAGTATTTT. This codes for CSGEAGFHTQYF.

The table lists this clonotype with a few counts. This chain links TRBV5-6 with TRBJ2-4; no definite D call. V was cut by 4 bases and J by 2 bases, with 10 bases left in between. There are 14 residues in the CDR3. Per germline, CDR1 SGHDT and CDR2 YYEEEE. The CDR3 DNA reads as TGTGCCAGCAGCCTACCCGATTCCAAAAACATTCAGTACTTC. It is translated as CASSLPDSKNIQYF.

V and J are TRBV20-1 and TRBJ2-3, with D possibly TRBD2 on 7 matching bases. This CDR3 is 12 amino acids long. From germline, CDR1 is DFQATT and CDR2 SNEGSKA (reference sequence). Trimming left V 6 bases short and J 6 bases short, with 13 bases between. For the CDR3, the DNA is TGCAGTGCCATGGCGGGGGCGGATACGCAGTATTTT. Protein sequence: CSAMAGADTQYF.

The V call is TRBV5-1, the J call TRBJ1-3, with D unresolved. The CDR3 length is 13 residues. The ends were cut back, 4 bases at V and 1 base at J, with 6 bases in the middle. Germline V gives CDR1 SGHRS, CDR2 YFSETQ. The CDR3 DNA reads TGCGCCAGCAGCATCGATTCTGGAAACACCATATATTTT. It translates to CASSIDSGNTIYF.

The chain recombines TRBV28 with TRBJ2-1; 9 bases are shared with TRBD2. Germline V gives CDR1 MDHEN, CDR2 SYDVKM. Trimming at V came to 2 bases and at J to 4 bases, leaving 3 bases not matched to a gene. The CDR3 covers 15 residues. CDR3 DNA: TGTGCCAGCAGTTTAATAACTAGCGGGTACAATGAGCAGTTCTTC. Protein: CASSLITSGYNEQFF.

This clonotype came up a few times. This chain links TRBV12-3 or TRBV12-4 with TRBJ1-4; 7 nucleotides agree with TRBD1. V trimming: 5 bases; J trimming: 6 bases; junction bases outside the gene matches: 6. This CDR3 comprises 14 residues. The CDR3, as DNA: TGTGCCAGCAGTGTTCAGGGGGTTTATGAAAAACTGTTTTTT. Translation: CASSVQGVYEKLFF.

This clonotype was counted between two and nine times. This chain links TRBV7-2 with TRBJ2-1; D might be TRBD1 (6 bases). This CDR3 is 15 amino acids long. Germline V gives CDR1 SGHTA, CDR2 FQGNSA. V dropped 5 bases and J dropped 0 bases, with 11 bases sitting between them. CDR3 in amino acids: CASSLRTDSYNEQFF. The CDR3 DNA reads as TGTGCCAGCAGCCTGAGGACAGACTCCTACAATGAGCAGTTCTTC.

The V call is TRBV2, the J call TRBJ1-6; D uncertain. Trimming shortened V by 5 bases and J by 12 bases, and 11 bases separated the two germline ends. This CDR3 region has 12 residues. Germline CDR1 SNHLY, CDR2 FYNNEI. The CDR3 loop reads CASSNGAEPLHF. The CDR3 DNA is TGTGCCAGCAGTAACGGAGCGGAACCCCTCCACTTT.

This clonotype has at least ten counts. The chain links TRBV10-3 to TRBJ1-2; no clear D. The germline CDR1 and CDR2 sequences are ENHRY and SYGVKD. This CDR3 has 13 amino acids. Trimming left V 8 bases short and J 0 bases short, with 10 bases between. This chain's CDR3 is CAIDPEPNYGYTF. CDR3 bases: TGTGCCATCGATCCAGAACCTAACTATGGCTACACCTTC.

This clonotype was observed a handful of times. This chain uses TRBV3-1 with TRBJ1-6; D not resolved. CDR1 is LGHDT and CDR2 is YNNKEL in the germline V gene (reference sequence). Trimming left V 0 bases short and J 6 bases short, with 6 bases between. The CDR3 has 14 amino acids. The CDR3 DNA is TGTGCCAGCAGCCAAGATTTGGTTAATTCACCCCTCCACTTT. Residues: CASSQDLVNSPLHF. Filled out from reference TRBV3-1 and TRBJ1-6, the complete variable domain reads DTAVSQTPKYLVTQMGNDKSIKCEQNLGHDTMYWYKQDSKKFLKIMFSYNNKELIINETVPNRFSPKSPDKAHLNLHINSLELGDSAVYFCASSQDLVNSPLHFGNGTRLTVT.

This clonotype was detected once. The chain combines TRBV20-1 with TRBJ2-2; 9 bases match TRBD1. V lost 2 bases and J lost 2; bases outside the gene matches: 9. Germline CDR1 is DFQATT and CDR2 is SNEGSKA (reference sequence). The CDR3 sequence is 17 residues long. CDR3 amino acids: CSARPRTGAGNTGELFF. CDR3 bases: TGCAGTGCTAGACCACGGACAGGGGCAGGAAACACCGGGGAGCTGTTTTTT.

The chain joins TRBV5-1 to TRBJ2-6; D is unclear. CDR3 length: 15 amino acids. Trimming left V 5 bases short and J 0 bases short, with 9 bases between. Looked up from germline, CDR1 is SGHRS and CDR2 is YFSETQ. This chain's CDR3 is CASRTTSSGANVLTF. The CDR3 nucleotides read TGCGCCAGCAGAACGACTTCCTCTGGGGCCAACGTCCTGACTTTC.

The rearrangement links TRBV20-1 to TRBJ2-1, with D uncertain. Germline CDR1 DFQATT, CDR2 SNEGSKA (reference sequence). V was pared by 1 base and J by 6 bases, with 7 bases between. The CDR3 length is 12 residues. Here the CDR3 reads CSARGVRNEQFF. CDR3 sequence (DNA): TGCAGTGCTAGAGGCGTCCGCAATGAGCAGTTCTTC.

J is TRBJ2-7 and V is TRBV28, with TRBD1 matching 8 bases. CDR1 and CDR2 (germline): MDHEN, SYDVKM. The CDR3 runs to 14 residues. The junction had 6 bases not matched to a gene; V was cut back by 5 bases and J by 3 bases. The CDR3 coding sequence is TGTGCCAGCAGTATCCAGGGGGCGTACTACGAGCAGTACTTC. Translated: CASSIQGAYYEQYF.

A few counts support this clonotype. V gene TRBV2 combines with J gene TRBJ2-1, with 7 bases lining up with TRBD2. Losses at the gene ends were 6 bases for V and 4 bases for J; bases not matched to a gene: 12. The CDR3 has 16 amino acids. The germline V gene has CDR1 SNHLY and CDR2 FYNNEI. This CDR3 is CASRGLPEERYNEQFF. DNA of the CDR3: TGTGCCAGCAGGGGACTACCAGAGGAAAGGTACAATGAGCAGTTCTTC.

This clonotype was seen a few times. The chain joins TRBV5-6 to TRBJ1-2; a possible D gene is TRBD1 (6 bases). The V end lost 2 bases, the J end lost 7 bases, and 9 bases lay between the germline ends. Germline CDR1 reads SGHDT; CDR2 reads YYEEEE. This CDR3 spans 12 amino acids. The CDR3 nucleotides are TGTGCCAGCAGCTTCGGGGGGGCTGGCTACACCTTC. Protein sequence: CASSFGGAGYTF. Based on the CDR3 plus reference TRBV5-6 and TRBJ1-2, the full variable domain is DAGVTQSPTHLIKTRGQQVTLRCSPKSGHDTVSWYQQALGQGPQFIFQYYEEEERQRGNFPDRFSGHQFPNYSSELNVNALLLGDSALYLCASSFGGAGYTFGSGTRLTVV.

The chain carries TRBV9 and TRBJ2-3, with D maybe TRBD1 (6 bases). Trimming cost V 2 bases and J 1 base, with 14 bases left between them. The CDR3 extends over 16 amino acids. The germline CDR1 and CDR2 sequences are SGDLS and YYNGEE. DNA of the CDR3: TGTGCCAGCAGCGTCCTACAGGGAGTAGGCACAGATACGCAGTATTTT. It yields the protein CASSVLQGVGTDTQYF.